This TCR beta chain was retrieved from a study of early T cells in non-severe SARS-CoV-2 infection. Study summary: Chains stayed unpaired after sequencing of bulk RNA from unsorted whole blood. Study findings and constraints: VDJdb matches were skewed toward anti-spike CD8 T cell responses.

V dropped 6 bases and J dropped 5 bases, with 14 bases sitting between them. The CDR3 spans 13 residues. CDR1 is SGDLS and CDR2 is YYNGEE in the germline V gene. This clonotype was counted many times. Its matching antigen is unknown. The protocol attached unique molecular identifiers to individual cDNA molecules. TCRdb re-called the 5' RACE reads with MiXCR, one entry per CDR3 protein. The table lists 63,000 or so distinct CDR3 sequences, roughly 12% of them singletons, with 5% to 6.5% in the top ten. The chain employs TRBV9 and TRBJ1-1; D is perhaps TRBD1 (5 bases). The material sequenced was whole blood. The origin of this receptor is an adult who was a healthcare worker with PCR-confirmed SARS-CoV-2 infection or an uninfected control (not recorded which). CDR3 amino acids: CASTPEWGTEAFF. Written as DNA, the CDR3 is TGTGCCAGCACCCCCGAATGGGGGACTGAAGCTTTCTTT.